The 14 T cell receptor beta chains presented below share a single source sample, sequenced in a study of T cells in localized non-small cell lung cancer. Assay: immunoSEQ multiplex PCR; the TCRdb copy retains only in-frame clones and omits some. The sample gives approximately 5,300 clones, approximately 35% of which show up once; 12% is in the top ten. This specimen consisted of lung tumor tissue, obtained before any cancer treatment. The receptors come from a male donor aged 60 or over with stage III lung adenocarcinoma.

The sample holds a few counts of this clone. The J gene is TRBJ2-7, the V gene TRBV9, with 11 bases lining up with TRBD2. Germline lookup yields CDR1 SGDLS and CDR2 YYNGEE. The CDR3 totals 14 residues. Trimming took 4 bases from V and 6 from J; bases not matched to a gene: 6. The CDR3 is CASSLRLAGSEQYF. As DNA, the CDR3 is TGTGCCAGCAGCCTGAGACTAGCGGGAAGCGAGCAGTACTTC. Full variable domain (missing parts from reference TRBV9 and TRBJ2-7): DSGVTQTPKHLITATGQRVTLRCSPRSGDLSVYWYQQSLDQGLQFLIQYYNGEERAKGNILERFSAQQFPDLHSELNLSSLELGDSALYFCASSLRLAGSEQYFGPGTRLTVT.

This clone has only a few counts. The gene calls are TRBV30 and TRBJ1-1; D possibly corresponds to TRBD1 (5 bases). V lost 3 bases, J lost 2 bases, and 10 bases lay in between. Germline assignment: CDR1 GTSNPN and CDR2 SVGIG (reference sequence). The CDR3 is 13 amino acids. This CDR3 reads CAWSRTSNTEAFF. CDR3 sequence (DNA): TGTGCCTGGAGCAGGACAAGCAACACTGAAGCTTTCTTT.

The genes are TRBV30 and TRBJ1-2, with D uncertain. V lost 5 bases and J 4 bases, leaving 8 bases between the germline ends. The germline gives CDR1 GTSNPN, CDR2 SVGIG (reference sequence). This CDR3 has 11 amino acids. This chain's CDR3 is CAWHWGYGYTF. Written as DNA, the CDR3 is TGTGCCTGGCACTGGGGCTATGGCTACACCTTC. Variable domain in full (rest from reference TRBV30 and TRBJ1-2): SQTIHQWPATLVQPVGSPLSLECTVEGTSNPNLYWYRQAAGRGLQLLFYSVGIGQISSEVPQNLSASRPQDRQFILSSKKLLLSDSGFYLCAWHWGYGYTFGSGTRLTVV.

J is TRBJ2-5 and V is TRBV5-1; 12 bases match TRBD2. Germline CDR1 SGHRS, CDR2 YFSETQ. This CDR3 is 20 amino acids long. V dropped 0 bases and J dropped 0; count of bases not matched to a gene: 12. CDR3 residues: CASSLGLAGAEGGYQETQYF. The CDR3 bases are TGCGCCAGCAGCTTGGGACTAGCGGGAGCGGAAGGCGGGTACCAAGAGACCCAGTACTTC.

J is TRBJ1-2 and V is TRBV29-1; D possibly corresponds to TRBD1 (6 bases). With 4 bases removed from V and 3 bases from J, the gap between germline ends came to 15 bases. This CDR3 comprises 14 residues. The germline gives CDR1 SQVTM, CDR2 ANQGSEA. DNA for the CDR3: TGCAGCGTTGCAGGACAGTCTGCGGACTATGGCTACACCTTC. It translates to CSVAGQSADYGYTF.

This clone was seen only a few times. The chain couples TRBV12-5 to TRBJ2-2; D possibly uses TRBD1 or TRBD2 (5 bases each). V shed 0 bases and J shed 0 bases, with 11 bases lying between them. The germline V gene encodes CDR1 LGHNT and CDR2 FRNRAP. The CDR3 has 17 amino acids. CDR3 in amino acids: CASGLVLGTPNTGELFF. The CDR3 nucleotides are TGTGCTAGTGGTTTGGTACTAGGGACCCCGAACACCGGGGAGCTGTTTTTT.

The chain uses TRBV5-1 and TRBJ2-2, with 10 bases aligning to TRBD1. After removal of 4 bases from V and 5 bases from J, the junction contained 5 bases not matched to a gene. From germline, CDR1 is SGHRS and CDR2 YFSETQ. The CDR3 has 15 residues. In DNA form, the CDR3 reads TGCGCCAGCAGCCCGGGACAGGGGCGTACCGGGGAGCTGTTTTTT. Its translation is CASSPGQGRTGELFF.

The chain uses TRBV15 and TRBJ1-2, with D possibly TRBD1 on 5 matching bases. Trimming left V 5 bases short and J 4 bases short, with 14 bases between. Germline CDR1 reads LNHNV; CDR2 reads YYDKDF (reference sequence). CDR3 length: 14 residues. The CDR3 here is CATSEGLAGYGYTF. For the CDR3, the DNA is TGTGCCACCAGCGAGGGACTGGCGGGCTATGGCTACACCTTC.

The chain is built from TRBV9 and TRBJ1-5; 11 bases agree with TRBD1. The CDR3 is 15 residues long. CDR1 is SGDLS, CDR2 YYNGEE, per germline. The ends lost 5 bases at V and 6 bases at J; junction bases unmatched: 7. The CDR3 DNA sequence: TGTGCCAGCAGAGAGGACAGGGGGCATGGTCAGCCCCAGCATTTT. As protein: CASREDRGHGQPQHF.

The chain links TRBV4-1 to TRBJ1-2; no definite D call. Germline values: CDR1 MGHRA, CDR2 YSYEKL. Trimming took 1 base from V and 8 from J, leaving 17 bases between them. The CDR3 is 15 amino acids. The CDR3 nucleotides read TGCGCCAGCAGCCAAGTGGGAGGGAGGGAGCTCGGCTACACCTTC. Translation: CASSQVGGRELGYTF.

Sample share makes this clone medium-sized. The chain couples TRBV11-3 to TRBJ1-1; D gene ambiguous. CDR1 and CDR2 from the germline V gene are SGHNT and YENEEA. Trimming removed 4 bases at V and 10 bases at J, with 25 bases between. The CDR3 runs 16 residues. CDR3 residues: CASSWSGSPNEDGAFF. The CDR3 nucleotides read TGTGCCAGCAGCTGGTCGGGCTCCCCAAATGAAGACGGAGCTTTCTTT.

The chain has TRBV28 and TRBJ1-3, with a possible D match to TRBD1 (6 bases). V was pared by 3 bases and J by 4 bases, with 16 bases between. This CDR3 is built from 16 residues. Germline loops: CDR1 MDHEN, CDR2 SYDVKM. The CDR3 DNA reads TGTGCCAGCAGTTTGGGAGTTCCAGGGGCCGGAAACACCATATATTTT. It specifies CASSLGVPGAGNTIYF. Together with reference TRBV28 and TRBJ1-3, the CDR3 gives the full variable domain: DVKVTQSSRYLVKRTGEKVFLECVQDMDHENMFWYRQDPGLGLRLIYFSYDVKMKEKGDIPEGYSVSREKKERFSLILESASTNQTSMYLCASSLGVPGAGNTIYFGEGSWLTVV.

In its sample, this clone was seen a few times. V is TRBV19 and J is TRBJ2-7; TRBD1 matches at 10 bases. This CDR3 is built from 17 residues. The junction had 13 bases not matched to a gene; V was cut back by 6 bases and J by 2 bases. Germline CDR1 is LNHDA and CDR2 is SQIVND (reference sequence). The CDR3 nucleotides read TGTGCCAGTAGGAGTGGCGGACCGGGACAGGGGACCTACGAGCAGTACTTC. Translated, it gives CASRSGGPGQGTYEQYF.

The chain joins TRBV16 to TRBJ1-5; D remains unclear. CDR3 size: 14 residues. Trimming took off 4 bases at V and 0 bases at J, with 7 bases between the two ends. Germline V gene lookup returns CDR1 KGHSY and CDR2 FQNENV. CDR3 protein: CASSRGNSNQPQHF. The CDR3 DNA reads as TGTGCCAGCAGCCGGGGAAATAGCAATCAGCCCCAGCATTTT.